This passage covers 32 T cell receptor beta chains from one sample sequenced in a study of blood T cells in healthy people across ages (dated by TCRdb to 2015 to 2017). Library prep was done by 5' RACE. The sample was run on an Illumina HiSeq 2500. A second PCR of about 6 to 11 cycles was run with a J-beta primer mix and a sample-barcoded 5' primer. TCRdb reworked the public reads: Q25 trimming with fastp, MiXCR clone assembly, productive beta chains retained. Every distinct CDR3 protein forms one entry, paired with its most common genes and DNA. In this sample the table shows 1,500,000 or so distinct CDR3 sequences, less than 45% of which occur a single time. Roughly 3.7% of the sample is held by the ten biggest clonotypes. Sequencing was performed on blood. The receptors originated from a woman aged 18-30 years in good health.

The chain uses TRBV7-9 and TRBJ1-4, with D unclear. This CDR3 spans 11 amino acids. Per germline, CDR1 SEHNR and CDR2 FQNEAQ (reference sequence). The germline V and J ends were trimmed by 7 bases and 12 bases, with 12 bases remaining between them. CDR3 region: CASNRGEELFF. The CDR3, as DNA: TGTGCCAGCAATCGGGGTGAGGAACTGTTTTTT.

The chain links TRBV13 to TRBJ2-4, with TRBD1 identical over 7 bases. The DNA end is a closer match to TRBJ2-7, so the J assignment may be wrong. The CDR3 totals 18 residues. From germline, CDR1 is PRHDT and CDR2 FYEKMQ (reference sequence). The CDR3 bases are TGTGCCAGCAGCTCTTCGGGCCCCGTGACAGGGAATAGGTACGAGCAGTACTTC. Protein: CASSSSGPVTGNRYEQYF.

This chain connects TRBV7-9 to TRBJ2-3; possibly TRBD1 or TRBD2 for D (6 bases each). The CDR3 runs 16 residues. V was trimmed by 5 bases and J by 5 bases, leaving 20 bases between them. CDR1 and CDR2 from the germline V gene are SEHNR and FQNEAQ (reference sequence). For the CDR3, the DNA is TGTGCCAGCAGCCCGTTCGGGGGCCTCGTGAGAGATACGCAGTATTTT. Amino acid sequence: CASSPFGGLVRDTQYF.

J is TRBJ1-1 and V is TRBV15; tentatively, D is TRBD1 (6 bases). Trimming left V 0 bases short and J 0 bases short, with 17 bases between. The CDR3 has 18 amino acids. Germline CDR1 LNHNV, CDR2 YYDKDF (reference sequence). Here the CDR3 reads CATSREQGEVLMNTEAFF. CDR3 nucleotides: TGTGCCACCAGCAGAGAACAGGGAGAGGTCCTAATGAACACTGAAGCTTTCTTT. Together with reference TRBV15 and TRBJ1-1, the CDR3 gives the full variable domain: DAMVIQNPRYQVTQFGKPVTLSCSQTLNHNVMYWYQQKSSQAPKLLFHYYDKDFNNEADTPDNFQSRRPNTSFCFLDIRSPGLGDTAMYLCATSREQGEVLMNTEAFFGQGTRLTVV.

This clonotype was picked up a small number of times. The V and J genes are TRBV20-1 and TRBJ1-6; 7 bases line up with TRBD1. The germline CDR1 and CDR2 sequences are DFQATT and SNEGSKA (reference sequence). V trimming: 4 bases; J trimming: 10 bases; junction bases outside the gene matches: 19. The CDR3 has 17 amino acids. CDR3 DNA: TGCAGTGCTAACCCCCAAGGGGGAGGGACAGCCTTGTCACCCCTCCACTTT. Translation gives CSANPQGGGTALSPLHF.

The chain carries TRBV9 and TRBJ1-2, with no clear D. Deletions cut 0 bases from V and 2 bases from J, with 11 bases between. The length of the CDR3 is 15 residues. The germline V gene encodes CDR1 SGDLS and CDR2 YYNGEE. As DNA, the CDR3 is TGTGCCAGCAGCGTAGCGGCCACGGTAAACTATGGCTACACCTTC. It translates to CASSVAATVNYGYTF.

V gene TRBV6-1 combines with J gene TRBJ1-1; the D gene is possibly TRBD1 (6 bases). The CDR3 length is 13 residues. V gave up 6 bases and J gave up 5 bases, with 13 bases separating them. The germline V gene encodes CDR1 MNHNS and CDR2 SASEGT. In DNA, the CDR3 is TGTGCCAGCAGAAAACAGGGAGAGACTGAAGCTTTCTTT. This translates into CASRKQGETEAFF.

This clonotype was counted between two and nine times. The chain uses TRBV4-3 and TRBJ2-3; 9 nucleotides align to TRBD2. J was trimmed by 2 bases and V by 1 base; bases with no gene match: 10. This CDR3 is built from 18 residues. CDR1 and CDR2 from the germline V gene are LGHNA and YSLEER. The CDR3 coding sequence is TGCGCCAGCAGCCAAGGAAGGAGAAGCGGGGGGCTCACAGATACGCAGTATTTT. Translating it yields CASSQGRRSGGLTDTQYF.

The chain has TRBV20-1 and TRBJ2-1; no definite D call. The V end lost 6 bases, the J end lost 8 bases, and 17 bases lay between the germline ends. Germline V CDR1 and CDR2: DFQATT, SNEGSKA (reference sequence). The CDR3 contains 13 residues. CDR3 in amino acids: CSATDRSRDEQFF. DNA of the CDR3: TGCAGTGCCACGGATAGAAGTCGGGATGAGCAGTTCTTC.

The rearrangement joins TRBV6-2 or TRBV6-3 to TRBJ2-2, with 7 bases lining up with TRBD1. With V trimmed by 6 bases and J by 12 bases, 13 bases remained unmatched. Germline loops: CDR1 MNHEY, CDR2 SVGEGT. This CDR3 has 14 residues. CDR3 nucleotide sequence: TGTGCCAGCAGCCAAGGGTTCCCGGGACAGAAGCTGTTTTTT. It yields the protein CASSQGFPGQKLFF.

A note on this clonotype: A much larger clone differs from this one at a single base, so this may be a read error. As DNA, the CDR3 is TGTGCCAGCAGCTTGATGGACAGGGGTTCCTACAATGAGCAGTACTTC. This gives the protein CASSLMDRGSYNEQYF. The chain links TRBV7-9 to TRBJ2-1; TRBD1 agrees at 9 bases. The end of the DNA is better explained by TRBJ2-7, so the J call may be wrong. The CDR3 is 16 amino acids. Germline V lookup: CDR1 SEHNR, CDR2 FQNEAQ (reference sequence).

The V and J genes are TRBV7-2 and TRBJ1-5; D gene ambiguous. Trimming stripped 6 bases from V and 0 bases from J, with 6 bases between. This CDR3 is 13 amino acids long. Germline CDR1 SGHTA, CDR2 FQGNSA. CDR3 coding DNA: TGTGCCAGCAGGAAAGATAGCAATCAGCCCCAGCATTTT. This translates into CASRKDSNQPQHF.

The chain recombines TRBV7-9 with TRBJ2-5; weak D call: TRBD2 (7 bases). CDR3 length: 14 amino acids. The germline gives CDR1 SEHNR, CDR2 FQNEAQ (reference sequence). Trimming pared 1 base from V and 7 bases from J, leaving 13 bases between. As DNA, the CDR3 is TGTGCCAGCAGCTTAGTCGGGGGGCTCGGGACCCAGTACTTC. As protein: CASSLVGGLGTQYF.

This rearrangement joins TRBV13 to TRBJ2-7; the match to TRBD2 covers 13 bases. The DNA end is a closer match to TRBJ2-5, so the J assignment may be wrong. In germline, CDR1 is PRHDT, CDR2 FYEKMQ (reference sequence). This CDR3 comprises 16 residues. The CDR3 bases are TGTGCCAGCAGCTCTCGACTAGCGGGAGGTCGAGAGACCCAGTACTTC. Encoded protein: CASSSRLAGGRETQYF.

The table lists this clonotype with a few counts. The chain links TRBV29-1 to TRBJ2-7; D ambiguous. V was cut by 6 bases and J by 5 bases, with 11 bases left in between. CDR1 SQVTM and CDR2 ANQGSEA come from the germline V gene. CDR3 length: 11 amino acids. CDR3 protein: CSVRWAHEQYF. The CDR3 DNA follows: TGCAGCGTGAGGTGGGCCCACGAGCAGTACTTC.

The CDR3 DNA sequence: TGTGCCAGCAGCTTTGGGGCTATAGTTTCCTCTTACAATGAGCAGTACTTC. Encoded protein: CASSFGAIVSSYNEQYF. J is TRBJ2-1 and V is TRBV7-9; TRBD1 might be the D (5 bases). The J call may not be correct, given that the DNA end is closer to TRBJ2-7. CDR3 size: 17 residues. The germline gives CDR1 SEHNR, CDR2 FQNEAQ (reference sequence).

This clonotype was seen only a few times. CDR3 DNA sequence: TGTGCCAGCAGTTCAGGGGACAGGGGCCATGAGCAGTTCTTC. This codes for CASSSGDRGHEQFF. The chain has TRBV13 and TRBJ2-1; 10 nucleotides align to TRBD1. The length of the CDR3 is 14 residues. Trimming removed 6 bases from V and 8 bases from J; junction bases left unmatched: 7. Germline CDR1 is PRHDT and CDR2 is FYEKMQ (reference sequence).

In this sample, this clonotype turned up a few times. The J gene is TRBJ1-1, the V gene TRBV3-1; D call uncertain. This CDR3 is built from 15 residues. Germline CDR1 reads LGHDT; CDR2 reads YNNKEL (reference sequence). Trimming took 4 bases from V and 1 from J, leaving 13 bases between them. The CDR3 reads CASSPMTHWNTEAFF. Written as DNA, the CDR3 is TGTGCCAGCAGCCCAATGACTCACTGGAACACTGAAGCTTTCTTT.

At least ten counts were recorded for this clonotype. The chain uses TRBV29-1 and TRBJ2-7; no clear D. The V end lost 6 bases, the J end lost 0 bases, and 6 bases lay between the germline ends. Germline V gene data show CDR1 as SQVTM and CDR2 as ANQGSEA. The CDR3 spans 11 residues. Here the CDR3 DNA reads TGCAGCGTAGCGACCTCCTACGAGCAGTACTTC. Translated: CSVATSYEQYF.

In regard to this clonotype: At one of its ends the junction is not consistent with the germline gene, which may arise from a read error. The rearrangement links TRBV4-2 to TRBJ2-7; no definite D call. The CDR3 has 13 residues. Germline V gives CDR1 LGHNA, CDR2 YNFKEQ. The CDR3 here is CACSQKREDEQYF. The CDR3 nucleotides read TGTGCCTGCAGCCAAAAAAGAGAAGACGAGCAGTACTTC.

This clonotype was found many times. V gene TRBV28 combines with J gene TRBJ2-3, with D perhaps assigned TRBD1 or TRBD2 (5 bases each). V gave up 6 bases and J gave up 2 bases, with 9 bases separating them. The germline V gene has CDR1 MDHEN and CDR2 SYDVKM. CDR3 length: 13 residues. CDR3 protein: CASSPGTTDTQYF. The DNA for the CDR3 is TGTGCCAGCAGCCCAGGGACCACAGATACGCAGTATTTT.

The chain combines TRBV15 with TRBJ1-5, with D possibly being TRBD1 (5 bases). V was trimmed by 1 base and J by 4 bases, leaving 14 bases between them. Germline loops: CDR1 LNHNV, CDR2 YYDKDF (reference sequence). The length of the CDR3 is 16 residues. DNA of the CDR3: TGTGCCACCAGCAGAGTGGGGGGTTTTAGTAATCAGCCCCAGCATTTT. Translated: CATSRVGGFSNQPQHF.

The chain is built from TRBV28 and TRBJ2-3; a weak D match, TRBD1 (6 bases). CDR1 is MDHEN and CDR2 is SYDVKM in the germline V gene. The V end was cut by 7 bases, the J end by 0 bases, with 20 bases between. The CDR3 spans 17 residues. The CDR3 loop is CASIGQHGRTSTDTQYF. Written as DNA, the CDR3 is TGTGCCAGCATTGGACAGCATGGGAGAACTAGCACAGATACGCAGTATTTT.

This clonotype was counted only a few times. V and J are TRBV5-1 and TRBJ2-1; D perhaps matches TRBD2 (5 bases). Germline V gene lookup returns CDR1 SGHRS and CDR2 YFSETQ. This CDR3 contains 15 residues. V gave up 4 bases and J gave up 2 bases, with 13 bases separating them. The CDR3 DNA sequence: TGCGCCAGCAGCCTGGACTTCTCAACCTACAATGAGCAGTTCTTC. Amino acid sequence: CASSLDFSTYNEQFF.

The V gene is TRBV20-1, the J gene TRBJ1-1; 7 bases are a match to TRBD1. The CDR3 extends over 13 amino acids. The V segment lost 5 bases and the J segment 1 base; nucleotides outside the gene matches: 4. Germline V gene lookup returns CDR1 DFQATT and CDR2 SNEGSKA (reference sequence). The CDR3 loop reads CSAVGQPNTEAFF. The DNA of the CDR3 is TGCAGTGCTGTGGGACAGCCGAACACTGAAGCTTTCTTT.

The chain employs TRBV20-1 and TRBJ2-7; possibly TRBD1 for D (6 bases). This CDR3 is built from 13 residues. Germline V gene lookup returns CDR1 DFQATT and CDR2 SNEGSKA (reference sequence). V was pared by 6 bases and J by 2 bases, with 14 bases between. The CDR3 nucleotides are TGCAGTGCCGGAAGGACAGTGACCTACGAGCAGTACTTC. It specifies CSAGRTVTYEQYF.

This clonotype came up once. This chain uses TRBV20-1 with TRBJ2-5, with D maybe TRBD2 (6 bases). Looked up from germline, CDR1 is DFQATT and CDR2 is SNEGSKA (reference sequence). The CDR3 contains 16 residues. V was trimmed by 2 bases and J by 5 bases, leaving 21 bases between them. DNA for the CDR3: TGCAGTGCTAGACCTTCAGGGACTCCTCAGATGGAGACCCAGTACTTC. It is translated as CSARPSGTPQMETQYF.

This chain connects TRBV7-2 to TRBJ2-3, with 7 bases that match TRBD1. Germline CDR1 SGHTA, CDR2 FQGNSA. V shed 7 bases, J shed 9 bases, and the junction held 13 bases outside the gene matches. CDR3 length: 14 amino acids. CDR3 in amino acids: CASTGGPGTITQYF. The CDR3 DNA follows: TGTGCCAGCACAGGGGGTCCGGGAACGATCACGCAGTATTTT.

CDR3 bases: TGCAGCGTTTCCGGCCCCCGGCGCACTGAAGCTTTCTTT. This sequence encodes CSVSGPRRTEAFF. V and J are TRBV29-1 and TRBJ1-1; D unclear. V was pared by 5 bases and J by 4 bases, with 14 bases between. Germline loops: CDR1 SQVTM, CDR2 ANQGSEA. The CDR3 loop spans 13 amino acids.

CDR3 bases: TGTGCCAGCAGCCAGTATGTGGGAATGAACACTGAAGCTTTCTTT. Amino acid sequence: CASSQYVGMNTEAFF. The chain links TRBV14 to TRBJ1-1; D gene ambiguous. This CDR3 spans 15 amino acids. Germline V gene data show CDR1 as SGHDN and CDR2 as FVKESK. V lost 3 bases and J 0 bases, leaving 11 bases between the germline ends.

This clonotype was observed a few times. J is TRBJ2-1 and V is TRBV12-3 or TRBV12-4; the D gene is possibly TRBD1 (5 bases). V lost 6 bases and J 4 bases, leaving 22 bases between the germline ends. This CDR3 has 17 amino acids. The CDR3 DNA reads TGTGCCAGCAGAACAAGGGTCAGGGTGGGTCTATACAATGAGCAGTTCTTC. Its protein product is CASRTRVRVGLYNEQFF.

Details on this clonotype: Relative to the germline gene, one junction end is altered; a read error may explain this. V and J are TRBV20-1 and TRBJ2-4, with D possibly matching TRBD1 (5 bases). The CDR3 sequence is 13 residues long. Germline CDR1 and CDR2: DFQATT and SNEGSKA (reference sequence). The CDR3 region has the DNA TGCAGTGCGAGAGACAGCACCAAAAACATTCAGTACTTC. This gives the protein CSARDSTKNIQYF.